A single sample is the source of the 8 T cell receptor beta chains below, sequenced in a study of blood T cell repertoires in COVID-19. Repertoires were generated with immunoSEQ multiplex PCR, while TCRdb's copy carries only in-frame clones and drops some. Among hundreds of thousands of clones listed, about nine tenths were seen once. Sequencing input: PBMCs or T cells enriched from blood (not recorded which). All receptors come from a woman aged 25 to 39 with acute COVID-19.

The J gene is TRBJ2-1, the V gene TRBV24-1, with 10 bases matching TRBD2. The CDR3 length is 17 residues. Germline lookup yields CDR1 KGHDR and CDR2 SFDVKD. The V gene end was trimmed by 5 bases and the J gene end by 4 bases; junction bases not matched to a gene: 10. The CDR3 protein is CATSGPSGSLGYNEQFF. DNA of the CDR3: TGTGCCACCAGTGGGCCTAGCGGGAGCTTGGGGTACAATGAGCAGTTCTTC.

CDR3 residues: CASSFNARLRSGANVLTF. The CDR3 region has the DNA TGTGCCAGCAGCTTTAATGCCAGGCTCCGCTCTGGGGCCAACGTCCTGACTTTC. V gene TRBV5-4 combines with J gene TRBJ2-6; D gene unclear. Germline CDR1 and CDR2: SGHNT and YYREEE (reference sequence). Trimming stripped 2 bases from V and 0 bases from J, with 15 bases between. This CDR3 contains 18 residues.

This clone was observed a single time. The V gene is TRBV28, the J gene TRBJ1-5; D call uncertain. V lost 10 bases and J lost 6, with 13 bases in between. Germline lookup yields CDR1 MDHEN and CDR2 SYDVKM. The CDR3 has 12 residues. The CDR3 DNA reads as TGTGCCACACGAGGGCCGAGTCAGCCCCAGCATTTT. Its translation is CATRGPSQPQHF.

This rearrangement joins TRBV28 to TRBJ2-5; D perhaps matches TRBD1 (5 bases). The CDR3 has 12 residues. The ends were cut back, 3 bases at V and 13 bases at J, with 15 bases in the middle. Germline V gene sequence: CDR1 MDHEN, CDR2 SYDVKM. CDR3 sequence (DNA): TGTGCCAGCAGTTTCATTACAGGTCCTTCGTACTTC. Translation gives CASSFITGPSYF. Full variable domain (missing parts from reference TRBV28 and TRBJ2-5): DVKVTQSSRYLVKRTGEKVFLECVQDMDHENMFWYRQDPGLGLRLIYFSYDVKMKEKGDIPEGYSVSREKKERFSLILESASTNQTSMYLCASSFITGPSYFGPGTRLLVL.

The genes are TRBV9 and TRBJ2-7; D might be TRBD1 (6 bases). There are 16 residues in the CDR3. V was clipped by 2 bases and J by 2 bases, with 17 bases between them. Germline CDR1 SGDLS, CDR2 YYNGEE. The CDR3 DNA sequence: TGTGCCAGCAGCGTTTCCTCCAACAGGGCCCCCTACGAGCAGTACTTC. Protein sequence: CASSVSSNRAPYEQYF.

The rearrangement joins TRBV6-6 to TRBJ1-2; unclear D gene. The germline CDR1 and CDR2 sequences are MNHNY and SVGAGI (reference sequence). Trimming pared 3 bases from V and 1 base from J, leaving 12 bases between. This CDR3 has 15 residues. The chain's CDR3 is CASSYNLDFNYGYTF. Written as DNA, the CDR3 is TGTGCCAGCAGTTATAATCTAGACTTTAACTATGGCTACACCTTC.

This chain connects TRBV19 to TRBJ2-5; possible D gene TRBD1, 5 bases. The CDR3 length is 16 residues. The V gene's germline CDR1 is LNHDA and CDR2 SQIVND (reference sequence). Between the trimmed V and J ends, which lost 2 bases and 1 base, there was a span of 14 bases. For the CDR3, the DNA is TGTGCCAGTAGTATATTAGGCAGGGCAACCCAAGAGACCCAGTACTTC. It translates to CASSILGRATQETQYF.

This clone was observed a single time. This sequence joins TRBV7-3 and TRBJ2-5, with TRBD2 identical over 14 bases. The CDR3 length is 17 residues. The trim removed 5 bases at V and 5 bases at J, leaving 10 bases unmatched. Germline values: CDR1 SGHTA, CDR2 FQGTGA. The CDR3 region has the DNA TGTGCCAGCAGCGCGTACCCGGGACTAGCGGGAGTGGAGACCCAGTACTTC. Translation gives CASSAYPGLAGVETQYF.